Listed below are T cell receptor beta chains from one sample, sequenced in a study of blood T cell repertoires in COVID-19. The data were produced by immunoSEQ multiplex PCR, yet TCRdb's version contains in-frame clones alone and is incomplete. The sample shows about 100,000 clones, 70% to 90% of them seen only once. Sequences were obtained from peripheral blood. These receptors originate from a man aged 50-59 years with active COVID-19. Both conserved end residues are part of each CDR3. Each record gives: J gene, D gene, CDR3 length, V gene, clone size, CDR3 protein, CDR3 DNA. D genes are given only for firm matches. A row's size may be missing; if present it is once, few, many or a size class.

>TRBJ2-2|TRBD2|15|TRBV29-1|.
CSVRTSGGDSGELFF
TGCAGCGTAAGGACTAGCGGGGGGGATTCCGGGGAGCTGTTTTTT
>TRBJ1-4|.|18|TRBV15|.
CATSRGQWGVGANEKLFF
TGTGCCACCAGCAGAGGACAGTGGGGGGTTGGGGCTAATGAAAAACTGTTTTTT
>TRBJ1-4|TRBD1|15|TRBV14|few
CASSTRQGYWEKLFF
TGTGCCAGCAGCACCCGACAGGGGTATTGGGAAAAACTGTTTTTT
>TRBJ1-1|.|13|TRBV4-1|.
CASSQVRGSEAFF
TGCGCCAGCAGCCAAGTCCGGGGGTCTGAAGCTTTCTTT
>TRBJ2-5|.|15|TRBV18|.
CASSPRGTHQETQYF
TGTGCCAGCTCACCAAGGGGGACCCACCAAGAGACCCAGTACTTC
>TRBJ2-3|TRBD1|15|TRBV5-1|.
CASRPATGSTDTQYF
TGCGCCAGTCGTCCTGCGACAGGGAGCACAGATACGCAGTATTTT
>TRBJ2-1|.|13|TRBV6-5|.
CATSETSGNEQFF
TGTGCGACGAGTGAGACTAGTGGCAATGAGCAGTTCTTC
>TRBJ2-2|TRBD2|19|TRBV4-2|.
CASSQDPARLAANTGELFF
TGTGCCAGCAGCCAAGATCCCGCTCGGCTAGCGGCGAACACCGGGGAGCTGTTTTTT
>TRBJ2-2|TRBD1|12|TRBV6-5|.
CATGQGAGELFF
TGTGCCACCGGACAGGGGGCCGGGGAGCTGTTTTTT
>TRBJ1-5|.|16|TRBV7-8|.
CASSFLGTRSNQPQHF
TGTGCCAGCAGCTTCCTAGGAACGCGAAGCAATCAGCCCCAGCATTTT
>TRBJ1-2|TRBD1|16|TRBV6-4|.
CASRPGTGDQGYGYTF
TGTGCCAGCAGACCCGGGACAGGAGACCAGGGCTATGGCTACACCTTC
>TRBJ2-7|TRBD2|17|TRBV27|.
CASSPSDSGGHYYEQYF
TGTGCCAGCAGTCCGTCGGATAGCGGGGGCCATTACTACGAGCAGTACTTC
>TRBJ1-1|TRBD1|14|TRBV19|.
CASSTAGTGSEAFF
TGTGCCAGTAGTACGGCCGGGACAGGCTCTGAAGCTTTCTTT
>TRBJ2-7|.|13|TRBV15|.
CATKGQGGYEQYF
TGTGCCACCAAAGGGCAGGGGGGATACGAGCAGTACTTC
>TRBJ1-2|.|16|TRBV21-1|.
CASSNRRGECNYGYTF
TGTGCCAGCAGCAACCGCCGGGGGGAGTGCAACTATGGCTACACCTTC
>TRBJ1-2|TRBD1|15|TRBV6-6|.
CASSHRGQGANGYTF
TGTGCCAGCAGCCACCGGGGGCAGGGGGCTAATGGCTACACCTTC
>TRBJ2-1|TRBD1|17|TRBV4-2|.
CASSQDLDRGAYNEQFF
TGTGCCAGCAGCCAAGATCTTGACAGGGGGGCCTACAATGAGCAGTTCTTC
>TRBJ1-1|TRBD1|16|TRBV19|.
CASSIDLGTASTEAFF
TGTGCCAGTAGTATAGATCTAGGGACAGCGTCCACTGAAGCTTTCTTT
>TRBJ2-3|TRBD1|14|TRBV7-9|.
CASSSTGNTDTQYF
TGTGCCAGCAGCTCGACAGGGAACACAGATACGCAGTATTTT
>TRBJ2-5|.|13|TRBV7-8|.
CASSLARRETQYF
TGTGCCAGCAGCTTAGCGCGTCGGGAGACCCAGTACTTC
>TRBJ1-1|.|13|TRBV11-3|.
CASSFGMNRKAFF
TGTGCCAGCAGCTTCGGTATGAACAGGAAAGCTTTCTTT
>TRBJ1-1|.|14|TRBV9|once
CASSPRTANTEAFF
TGTGCCAGCAGCCCTAGGACAGCCAACACTGAAGCTTTCTTT
>TRBJ2-1|TRBD2|13|TRBV3-1/TRBV3-2|.
CASTAGGYNEQFF
TGTGCCAGCACGGCGGGAGGATACAATGAGCAGTTCTTC
>TRBJ2-2|.|16|TRBV11-2|once
CASSLVLQGNTGELFF
TGTGCCAGCAGCTTAGTCTTACAGGGGAACACCGGGGAGCTGTTTTTT
>TRBJ2-3|TRBD1|14|TRBV5-4|.
CASSGPGGVDTQYF
TGTGCCAGCAGCGGCCCAGGGGGCGTTGATACGCAGTATTTT
>TRBJ1-2|.|15|TRBV4-3|once
CASSLDTGGLYGYTF
TGCGCCAGCAGCCTCGACACGGGGGGCCTCTATGGCTACACCTTC
>TRBJ1-1|.|14|TRBV5-1|.
CASSPGGRNTEAFF
TGCGCCAGCAGCCCTGGGGGCCGGAACACTGAAGCTTTCTTT
>TRBJ2-7|.|13|TRBV6-5|.
CASSVDKAYEQYF
TGTGCCAGCAGCGTGGACAAAGCCTACGAGCAGTACTTC
>TRBJ1-5|.|15|TRBV4-1|.
CASSQGWRVNQPQHF
TGCGCCAGCAGCCAAGGTTGGAGGGTCAATCAGCCCCAGCATTTT
>TRBJ2-7|TRBD1|14|TRBV18|.
CASSPRTGENEQYF
TGTGCCAGCTCACCCCGGACAGGGGAGAACGAGCAGTACTTC
>TRBJ1-3|.|16|TRBV7-2|.
CASSTRQASSGNTIYF
TGTGCCAGCAGCACCCGACAGGCCTCCTCTGGAAACACCATATATTTT
>TRBJ2-2|.|12|TRBV5-6|once
CASSHEPGELFF
TGTGCCAGCAGCCACGAGCCCGGGGAGCTGTTTTTT
>TRBJ1-5|.|14|TRBV7-9|.
CASSLGQNNQPQHF
TGTGCCAGCAGCTTAGGACAGAACAATCAGCCCCAGCATTTT
>TRBJ1-1|.|13|TRBV9|once
CASSGQMNTEAFF
TGTGCCAGCAGCGGACAGATGAACACTGAAGCTTTCTTT
>TRBJ2-7|.|17|TRBV3-1/TRBV3-2|.
CASSQDLKPLSSYEQYF
TGTGCCAGCAGCCAAGATCTGAAACCCCTAAGCTCCTACGAGCAGTACTTC
>TRBJ2-5|TRBD1|14|TRBV5-5|.
CASSSDRGIETQYF
TGTGCCAGCAGCTCGGACAGGGGTATAGAGACCCAGTACTTC